These T cell receptor beta chains were read from a single sample in a study of cytomegalovirus exposure and HLA in healthy donors. Only in-frame clones appear in the TCRdb table, and some are missing; sequencing was by immunoSEQ multiplex PCR. The profile shows nearly 65,000 clones, approximately 70% of them singletons. Sequencing input: PBMCs. All receptors derive from a man aged 50-60 years in good health and CMV-seronegative. Both conserved end residues are part of each CDR3. The D gene is left open where the match is weak. Not every row has a clone size; where given, it reads once, few, many or a size class.

J gene	D gene	clone size	V gene	CDR3 protein	CDR3 DNA
TRBJ2-1	.	.	TRBV11-2	CASSLVLSEYNEQFF	TGTGCCAGCAGCTTAGTACTCTCCGAGTACAATGAGCAGTTCTTC
TRBJ2-5	TRBD2	.	TRBV9	CASSVRPLAIGETQYF	TGTGCCAGCAGCGTAAGGCCACTAGCGATCGGAGAGACCCAGTACTTC
TRBJ2-7	TRBD2	.	TRBV7-8	CASSWEGLYEQYF	TGTGCCAGCAGCTGGGAGGGGCTCTACGAGCAGTACTTC
TRBJ1-3	.	.	TRBV30	CAWSQGTGNTIYF	TGTGCCTGGAGTCAGGGTACTGGAAACACCATATATTTT
TRBJ1-1	.	.	TRBV2	CASSATSLNTEAFF	TGTGCCAGCAGCGCGACATCCTTGAACACTGAAGCTTTCTTT
TRBJ1-1	TRBD1	.	TRBV19	CASSFTGVGEAFF	TGTGCCAGTAGTTTTACAGGGGTTGGTGAAGCTTTCTTT
TRBJ2-1	TRBD2	.	TRBV7-9	CSSSLGDYSYNEQFF	TGTTCCAGCAGCTTAGGGGACTACTCCTACAATGAGCAGTTCTTC
TRBJ1-6	TRBD1	.	TRBV5-4	CASSPGQARGSPLHF	TGTGCCAGCAGCCCTGGACAGGCCCGAGGATCACCCCTCCACTTT
TRBJ1-1	.	.	TRBV19	CALRGRGATEAFF	TGTGCCTTACGGGGCAGGGGAGCAACTGAAGCTTTCTTT
TRBJ2-7	.	.	TRBV30	CAWSAWTGDEQYF	TGTGCCTGGAGTGCGTGGACGGGGGACGAGCAGTACTTC
TRBJ1-2	TRBD1	.	TRBV29-1	CSVEGQGGGYTF	TGCAGCGTTGAAGGACAGGGGGGCGGCTACACCTTC
TRBJ1-2	TRBD1	.	TRBV12-5	CASGLVRTGGYTF	TGTGCTAGTGGTTTGGTACGGACAGGCGGCTACACCTTC
TRBJ2-7	.	.	TRBV19	CASSMAQGSTYEQYF	TGTGCCAGTAGTATGGCACAGGGCTCAACCTACGAGCAGTACTTC
TRBJ2-3	TRBD1	.	TRBV5-4	CASNHMGQVGTDTQYF	TGTGCCAGCAACCATATGGGACAGGTCGGCACAGATACGCAGTATTTT
TRBJ2-5	TRBD2	.	TRBV5-4	CASSSGIAGAGEQYF	TGTGCCAGCAGCTCGGGGATAGCGGGGGCGGGGGAGCAGTACTTC
TRBJ1-1	TRBD1	.	TRBV7-8	CASRPTTGVNTEAFF	TGTGCCAGCAGACCTACGACAGGGGTGAACACTGAAGCTTTCTTT
TRBJ2-1	TRBD2	.	TRBV7-2	CASSSLAGAPNEQFF	TGTGCCAGCAGCTCACTAGCGGGGGCCCCCAATGAGCAGTTCTTC
TRBJ1-1	.	.	TRBV7-2	CASSFEGLTEAFF	TGTGCCAGCAGCTTTGAGGGTTTGACTGAAGCTTTCTTT
TRBJ2-7	TRBD1	.	TRBV11-2	CASSYTTGQGSYEQYF	TGTGCCAGCAGCTATACCACGGGACAGGGCTCCTACGAGCAGTACTTC
TRBJ1-2	.	few	TRBV10-1	CASREGQTHGYTF	TGCGCCAGCAGAGAAGGACAGACACATGGCTACACCTTC
TRBJ1-6	.	.	TRBV9	CASSVVAHYNSPLHF	TGTGCCAGCAGCGTAGTGGCACATTATAATTCACCCCTCCACTTT
TRBJ1-5	.	.	TRBV2	CASSEREGPGDQPQHF	TGTGCCAGCAGTGAAAGAGAGGGGCCAGGGGATCAGCCCCAGCATTTT
TRBJ2-7	.	once	TRBV7-3	CASSERGGGEQYF	TGTGCCAGCAGCGAGAGAGGGGGGGGCGAGCAGTACTTC
TRBJ2-7	TRBD1	.	TRBV19	CASNPGRGLEQYF	TGTGCCAGCAACCCGGGCAGGGGGCTCGAGCAGTACTTC
TRBJ2-3	TRBD2	once	TRBV2	CASSGTSGTDTQYF	TGTGCCAGCAGTGGGACTAGCGGCACAGATACGCAGTATTTT
TRBJ2-7	.	.	TRBV9	CASSETGKENEQYF	TGTGCCAGCAGCGAAACAGGGAAGGAGAACGAGCAGTACTTC
TRBJ2-5	TRBD2	.	TRBV6-4	CASSLAGDQETQYF	TGTGCCAGCAGCTTAGCGGGGGATCAAGAGACCCAGTACTTC
TRBJ1-3	.	few	TRBV7-9	CASSPAGQYSGNTIYF	TGTGCCAGCAGCCCCGCGGGGCAATACTCTGGAAACACCATATATTTT
TRBJ2-5	TRBD1	.	TRBV30	CAWRTGGWGTQYF	TGTGCCTGGAGGACAGGGGGATGGGGGACCCAGTACTTC
TRBJ1-2	TRBD1	.	TRBV25-1	CARHAGTGDDYGYTF	TGTGCCAGACACGCCGGGACAGGGGACGACTATGGCTACACCTTC
TRBJ2-7	.	.	TRBV27	CASSSGLLAYEQYF	TGTGCCAGCAGTTCGGGACTCCTGGCCTACGAGCAGTACTTC
TRBJ1-1	.	.	TRBV5-1	CASGLAPRDGAREAFF	TGCGCCAGCGGCTTGGCCCCGCGGGATGGGGCCCGTGAAGCTTTCTTT
TRBJ2-7	.	.	TRBV5-1	CASSRDILYEQYF	TGCGCCAGCAGCAGGGACATCCTCTACGAGCAGTACTTC
TRBJ1-1	.	once	TRBV18	CASSPLPGEIVNTEAFF	TGTGCCAGCTCACCCCTACCTGGGGAGATAGTGAACACTGAAGCTTTCTTT
TRBJ2-2	.	.	TRBV30	CAWKRSYAGELFF	TGTGCCTGGAAACGCAGTTACGCCGGGGAGCTGTTTTTT
TRBJ2-3	.	few	TRBV9	CASTSGGGTDTQYF	TGTGCCAGCACCTCCGGCGGCGGCACAGATACGCAGTATTTT